This is a list of T cell receptor beta chains from one sample in a study of shared clonotypes between healthy human individuals. Repertoires were generated with immunoSEQ multiplex PCR, while TCRdb's copy carries only in-frame clones and drops some. The sample carries about a million clones, roughly 75% recorded once. Material: memory CD4+ T cells sorted from blood. These receptors originate from a man aged 18 to 30 in good health. Each CDR3 is given with its conserved first and last residue. The D gene is left open where the match is weak. Only some rows state a clone size, as once, few, many or a class for expanded clones.

j_call v_call d_call clone_size cdr3_aa cdr3_nt
TRBJ2-5 TRBV10-3 NA NA CASSEEQAETQYF TGTGCCAGTTCGGAAGAACAGGCGGAGACCCAGTACTTC
TRBJ1-1 TRBV7-2 NA NA CASSSYSEAFF TGTGCCAGCAGTTCTTATTCCGAAGCTTTCTTT
TRBJ2-2 TRBV9 TRBD1 NA CASSTGQGTGELFF TGTGCCAGCAGCACCGGACAGGGCACCGGGGAGCTGTTTTTT
TRBJ1-6 TRBV5-6 NA NA CASSTRTRAFGINSPLHF TGTGCCAGCAGCACCCGGACCCGGGCCTTTGGGATTAATTCACCCCTCCACTTT
TRBJ2-5 TRBV2 NA NA CASSDPGLTLETQYF TGTGCCAGCAGTGATCCCGGTCTGACACTGGAGACCCAGTACTTC
TRBJ2-5 TRBV18 NA once CASSPQSETQYF TGTGCCAGCTCACCACAGTCCGAGACCCAGTACTTC
TRBJ1-2 TRBV19 TRBD1 NA CASSDARDRVKYGYTF TGTGCCAGTAGTGATGCCCGGGACAGGGTAAAATATGGCTACACCTTC
TRBJ1-2 TRBV19 TRBD1 once CASSSLRTGVGYGYTF TGTGCCAGTAGTTCGCTCCGGACAGGGGTAGGCTATGGCTACACCTTC
TRBJ1-5 TRBV10-3 NA NA CAISESTGMESPQHF TGTGCCATCAGTGAGTCAACGGGGATGGAATCGCCCCAGCATTTT
TRBJ1-6 TRBV6-1 NA few CASSELRDLHF TGTGCCAGCAGTGAATTAAGGGACCTCCACTTT
TRBJ2-1 TRBV30 NA few CAWRKSGSEQFF TGTGCCTGGAGAAAATCCGGTAGTGAGCAGTTCTTC
TRBJ2-1 TRBV30 TRBD2 NA CAWRAGRGNEQFF TGTGCCTGGAGAGCGGGACGGGGCAATGAGCAGTTCTTC
TRBJ1-1 TRBV20-1 NA few CSARFNTEAFF TGCAGTGCTAGATTCAACACTGAAGCTTTCTTT
TRBJ2-2 TRBV2 TRBD2 NA CASRGAGGPVGGELFF TGTGCCAGCAGGGGTGCGGGAGGGCCTGTGGGCGGGGAGCTGTTTTTT
TRBJ2-7 TRBV4-3 TRBD2 NA CASSQESSGSRYEQYF TGCGCCAGCAGCCAAGAATCCAGCGGGAGTCGCTACGAGCAGTACTTC
TRBJ1-3 TRBV7-9 NA NA CASSPDGRTGNTIYF TGTGCCAGCAGCCCAGACGGGAGGACGGGAAACACCATATATTTT
TRBJ2-3 TRBV14 NA NA CASSQGRLSTDTQYF TGTGCCAGCAGCCAAGGCAGACTTAGCACAGATACGCAGTATTTT
TRBJ2-2 TRBV9 TRBD1 NA CASSVHPQGAGGELFF TGTGCCAGCAGCGTCCACCCCCAGGGGGCGGGCGGGGAGCTGTTTTTT
TRBJ1-2 TRBV15 TRBD1 NA CATSRDIGDRVRGYTF TGTGCCACCAGCAGAGATATCGGGGACAGGGTACGTGGCTACACCTTC
TRBJ1-5 TRBV2 NA once CASSPQGDNQPQHF TGTGCCAGCAGCCCCCAGGGTGACAATCAGCCCCAGCATTTT
TRBJ1-6 TRBV2 NA NA CASSPPRQNVGSPLHF TGTGCCAGCAGTCCTCCCAGACAGAACGTTGGTTCACCCCTCCACTTT
TRBJ2-7 TRBV19 NA NA CASSSPSREQYF TGTGCCAGTAGTAGCCCTAGCCGCGAGCAGTACTTC
TRBJ1-2 TRBV7-8 NA few CASSPIERGYTF TGTGCCAGCAGCCCCATTGAGAGGGGCTACACCTTC
TRBJ1-1 TRBV10-3 NA NA CAFGGPNTEAFF TGTGCTTTTGGGGGCCCGAACACTGAAGCTTTCTTT
TRBJ1-4 TRBV5-4 TRBD1 NA CASSLDNAGGYEKLFF TGTGCCAGCAGCTTGGATAACGCAGGGGGCTATGAAAAACTGTTTTTT
TRBJ1-4 TRBV4-1 NA NA CASSQDGSGTGEKLFF TGCGCCAGCAGCCAAGATGGGTCGGGGACCGGGGAAAAACTGTTTTTT
TRBJ2-1 TRBV18 NA NA CASSPDLLAVNNEQFF TGTGCCAGCTCCCCAGATTTGCTAGCAGTGAACAATGAGCAGTTCTTC